This T cell receptor (beta chain) was sequenced in a study of T cells in Graves' hyperthyroidism and ophthalmopathy. Study at large: Blood was drawn when the patient was first diagnosed and still untreated. Study outcomes and limitations: Among clonotypes expanded in thyroid above 0.001, most were also found in blood.

RNA transcripts gave rise to amplified TCR beta CDR3 regions. An initial round of RT-PCR targeting the TCR CDR3 relied on the HTBI primer set. TCRdb recomputed calls from the multiplex PCR reads with MiXCR, one row per CDR3 protein. The data show some 690,000 distinct CDR3 sequences, around 15% seen once. CDR1 and CDR2 (germline): SNHLY, FYNNEI. Losses at the gene ends were 5 bases for V and 3 bases for J; bases not matched to a gene: 3. This CDR3 region has 14 residues. As for this clonotype: Its antigen is undetermined. One base away lies a much larger clone, so this may be a sequencing read error.

Participants, patients aged 18 to 65, had newly diagnosed hyperthyroidism with a duration under 2 months. Clinical symptoms, serum thyroxine, TRAb, thyroid ultrasound and orbital computed tomography informed diagnoses. The rearrangement links TRBV2 to TRBJ1-5, with 8 bases matching TRBD1. Sequenced material: blood. This TCR derives from a man aged 45-60 years with Graves' hyperthyroidism. CDR3 residues: CASSRTGTNQPQHF. The CDR3 region has the DNA TGTGCCAGCAGTCGGACAGGGACCAATCAGCCCCAGCATTTT.